Listed here are 14 T cell receptor beta chains from one sample, sequenced in a study of spatial heterogeneity in lung cancer. Time point reported: blood at routine non-recurrence follow-up after resection. Whole RNA, which was extracted from tumor, nontumor lung tissue or frozen PBMC, was sequenced without any cell sorting. One entry per CDR3 protein, called by TCRdb with MiXCR from the 5' RACE reads. In the table there are around 110,000 distinct CDR3 sequences, 12% of which are singletons. The sample here was PBMCs, taken at follow-up. All receptors come from a male donor with early-stage non-small cell lung cancer.

This clonotype turned up a few times. The V gene is TRBV7-6, the J gene TRBJ2-1; TRBD2 aligns across 7 bases. Trimming took 5 bases from V and 10 from J; bases not matched to a gene: 8. This CDR3 has 13 amino acids. Per the germline V gene, CDR1 is SGHVS and CDR2 is FNYEAQ. The CDR3, as DNA: TGTGCCAGCAGCCCCTCCGGGGGGAGGGAGCAGTTCTTC. Translation: CASSPSGGREQFF.

The chain carries TRBV4-3 and TRBJ2-3; D possibly corresponds to TRBD1 (5 bases). With 0 bases removed from V and 4 bases from J, the gap between germline ends came to 11 bases. CDR1 is LGHNA and CDR2 is YSLEER in the germline V gene. The CDR3 sequence is 15 residues long. In nucleotides, the CDR3 is TGCGCCAGCAGCCAAGAGGCAGGGTCCCCAGATACGCAGTATTTT. This encodes CASSQEAGSPDTQYF.

The rearrangement links TRBV11-3 to TRBJ2-5; D is ambiguous. CDR3 length equals 14 residues. Between the trimmed V and J ends, which lost 5 bases and 1 base, there was a span of 11 bases. Germline CDR1 and CDR2: SGHNT and YENEEA. The DNA for the CDR3 is TGTGCCAGCAGCGCCCGGCAGATCCAAGAGACCCAGTACTTC. Its protein is CASSARQIQETQYF.

This clonotype has just a few counts. J is TRBJ2-5 and V is TRBV20-1; D gene unclear. Per germline, CDR1 DFQATT and CDR2 SNEGSKA (reference sequence). V was cut by 0 bases and J by 4 bases, with 12 bases left in between. The CDR3 covers 14 residues. The CDR3 is CSARDTWQRETQYF. The DNA of the CDR3 is TGCAGTGCTAGAGATACGTGGCAGAGAGAGACCCAGTACTTC.

Remarks on this clonotype: Germline and junction disagree at one end, which may indicate a read error. V and J are TRBV11-2 and TRBJ2-4; D is perhaps TRBD1 or TRBD2 (5 bases each). The germline V gene encodes CDR1 SGHAT and CDR2 FQNNGV. This CDR3 spans 13 amino acids. Here the CDR3 reads CASTLSPRDGINF. The CDR3 DNA reads TGTGCCAGCACCCTATCCCCCCGGGACGGGATTAATTTC. The full variable domain, in which reference TRBV11-2 and TRBJ2-4 provide the parts outside the CDR3, is EAGVAQSPRYKIIEKRQSVAFWCNPISGHATLYWYQQILGQGPKLLIQFQNNGVVDDSQLPKDRFSAERLKGVDSTLKIQPAKLEDSAVYLCASTLSPRDGINFGAGTRLSVL.

This clonotype showed up many times. The gene calls are TRBV10-3 and TRBJ1-3, with TRBD1 matching 7 bases. Germline CDR1 and CDR2: ENHRY and SYGVKD. CDR3 length: 13 amino acids. V gave up 7 bases and J gave up 3 bases; unmatched junction bases: 3. The DNA of the CDR3 is TGTGCCATCAAGCAGGGGGATGGAAACACCATATATTTT. It yields the protein CAIKQGDGNTIYF.

The rearrangement links TRBV15 to TRBJ2-3; tentative D call: TRBD2 (5 bases). The CDR3 totals 13 residues. V lost 3 bases, J lost 6 bases, and 10 bases lay in between. Germline V CDR1 and CDR2: LNHNV, YYDKDF (reference sequence). The CDR3 DNA is TGTGCCACCAGCAGGATAGGCGGGGATACGCAGTATTTT. Residues: CATSRIGGDTQYF.

This clonotype showed up many times. This chain connects TRBV29-1 to TRBJ2-7, with 8 bases fitting TRBD1. After removal of 6 bases from V and 4 bases from J, the junction contained 8 bases not matched to a gene. CDR3 length: 13 amino acids. Germline V gene data show CDR1 as SQVTM and CDR2 as ANQGSEA. CDR3 loop: CSVADRGGYEQYF. In nucleotides, the CDR3 is TGCAGCGTCGCAGACAGGGGAGGTTACGAGCAGTACTTC.

This chain links TRBV10-3 with TRBJ1-1, with 7 bases lining up with TRBD1. The CDR3 spans 13 residues. Germline V CDR1 and CDR2: ENHRY, SYGVKD. Trimming removed 3 bases from V and 11 bases from J; junction bases left unmatched: 9. CDR3 protein: CAISDSGGLGAFF. The CDR3 DNA follows: TGTGCCATCAGTGATTCAGGGGGGCTTGGTGCTTTCTTT.

V is TRBV9 and J is TRBJ2-3; D remains ambiguous. Germline CDR1 reads SGDLS; CDR2 reads YYNGEE. V shed 0 bases and J shed 2 bases, with 10 bases lying between them. This CDR3 contains 15 residues. The CDR3 nucleotides are TGTGCCAGCAGCGTAGCCGGGCGATACACAGATACGCAGTATTTT. Encoded protein: CASSVAGRYTDTQYF.

This rearrangement joins TRBV15 to TRBJ2-6; 7 bases line up with TRBD1. With V trimmed by 3 bases and J by 2 bases, 4 bases remained unmatched. Germline lookup yields CDR1 LNHNV and CDR2 YYDKDF (reference sequence). This CDR3 comprises 16 residues. The chain's CDR3 is CATSSTGAAGANVLTF. The CDR3 DNA sequence: TGTGCCACCAGCAGCACAGGGGCTGCTGGGGCCAACGTCCTGACTTTC.

This chain uses TRBV7-2 with TRBJ2-7; tentative D call: TRBD1 (5 bases). The V gene's germline CDR1 is SGHTA and CDR2 FQGNSA. Trimming removed 1 base at V and 2 bases at J, with 6 bases between. This CDR3 is 13 amino acids long. As DNA, the CDR3 is TGTGCCAGCAGCTTAGTGGGGCCCTACGAGCAGTACTTC. This encodes CASSLVGPYEQYF.

A few counts support this clonotype. The V gene is TRBV7-9, the J gene TRBJ1-1, with 8 positions matching TRBD1. Germline V gives CDR1 SEHNR, CDR2 FQNEAQ (reference sequence). The CDR3 is 15 amino acids. The ends lost 1 base at V and 5 bases at J; junction bases unmatched: 6. The CDR3 sequence: CASSLEARGLTEAFF. For the CDR3, the DNA is TGTGCCAGCAGCTTAGAGGCCAGGGGGCTTACTGAAGCTTTCTTT.

This clonotype has a handful of counts. The V gene is TRBV9, the J gene TRBJ2-5; D is unclear. The CDR3 covers 14 residues. Germline V lookup: CDR1 SGDLS, CDR2 YYNGEE. The V gene lost 0 bases and the J gene lost 6 bases, with 12 bases spanning the gap. CDR3 sequence: CASSVDASTKTQYF. The CDR3 nucleotides are TGTGCCAGCAGCGTAGATGCCAGTACAAAGACCCAGTACTTC.